The following is a T cell receptor beta chain sequence with its context. Patients were excluded if they had other autoimmune diseases or uncontrolled infections, and likewise if pregnancy or lactation applied. This record comes from a study of Graves' ophthalmopathy and Graves' hyperthyroidism. Study in general: Being free of ophthalmopathy for 18 months of follow-up defined stable hyperthyroidism.

Beta-chain TCR CDR3 regions were amplified from RNA transcripts. RT-PCR with HTBI primers came first, then second-round multiplex PCR. TCRdb fed the multiplex PCR reads into MiXCR, producing one record per CDR3 protein. The sample has roughly 600,000 distinct CDR3 sequences, about 40% seen once. The CDR3 has 16 amino acids. The junction had 13 bases not matched to a gene; V was cut back by 5 bases and J by 4 bases. Looked up from germline, CDR1 is SEHNR and CDR2 is FQNEAQ (reference sequence). The rearrangement uses TRBV7-9 and TRBJ1-2; TRBD1 agrees at 7 bases. The specimen was peripheral blood or thyroid tissue (not recorded which). This receptor was identified in an adult man with Graves' hyperthyroidism. CDR3 bases: TGTGCCAGCAGCCAAGAACCGGGACAGTCAGGCTATGGCTACACCTTC. It codes for CASSQEPGQSGYGYTF.